These T cell receptor beta chains were read from a single sample in a study of neurological immune-mediated disorders. TCRdb itself ran the 5' RACE reads through MiXCR, one entry per CDR3 protein. The table lists tens of thousands of distinct CDR3 sequences, 4.5% to 5.5% of them singletons. The material sequenced was PBMCs. These receptors all come from a man aged 30 to 45 with multiple sclerosis. Each CDR3 is given with its conserved first and last residue. The D gene is left open where the match is weak. Clone size is not always given. Where it is, it says once, few, many or a class for expanded clones.

cdr3_nt	cdr3_aa	j_call	d_call	clone_size	v_call	cdr3_length
TGCGCCAGCAGCTCGAAACAAGAGACCCAGTACTTC	CASSSKQETQYF	TRBJ2-5	.	many	TRBV5-1	12
TGTGCCAGCTCACCTACGGGGACAGGGACTGGAAACACCATATATTTT	CASSPTGTGTGNTIYF	TRBJ1-3	TRBD1	many	TRBV18	16
TGTGCCAGCAGACCCGGGATATCCTCTGGAAACACCATATATTTT	CASRPGISSGNTIYF	TRBJ1-3	.	many	TRBV6-5	15
TGTGCCACCAAATCAGGCTGGACAGCGATGAACACTGAAGCTTTCTTT	CATKSGWTAMNTEAFF	TRBJ1-1	.	.	TRBV15	16
TGCGCCAGCAGCTTCGAGCTAATGAACACTGAAGCTTTCTTT	CASSFELMNTEAFF	TRBJ1-1	.	.	TRBV5-1	14
TGCAGTGCTAGAGTTGAGGGTTGGGGTGAAGCTTTCTTT	CSARVEGWGEAFF	TRBJ1-1	.	many	TRBV20-1	13
TGTGCCACCAGTGGAACAGGGACCCCAGATGGCTACACCTTC	CATSGTGTPDGYTF	TRBJ1-2	.	few	TRBV24-1	14
TGCGCCAGCCCGAAGGGGAATCAGCCCCAGAATTTT	CASPKGNQPQNF	TRBJ1-5	.	.	TRBV5-1	12
TGTGCCAGCAGCGTAGATTGGACAGTCAACACTGAAGCTTTCTTT	CASSVDWTVNTEAFF	TRBJ1-1	.	many	TRBV9	15
TGTGCCAGCAGGGGGGACAGTTTCTACAATGAGCAGTTCTTC	CASRGDSFYNEQFF	TRBJ2-1	TRBD1	many	TRBV12-3/TRBV12-4	14
TGCGCCAGCAGCCAATCCTTCGGGACAGGGGGGTCAGAGCAGTTCTTC	CASSQSFGTGGSEQFF	TRBJ2-1	TRBD1	many	TRBV4-1	16
TGTGCCAGCAGCTCCAGCGGGGGGGCCCCTACCGGGGAGCTGTTTTTT	CASSSSGGAPTGELFF	TRBJ2-2	TRBD2	few	TRBV7-6	16
TGTGCCAGCAGGGGACAGGGAAATCAGCCCCAGCATTTT	CASRGQGNQPQHF	TRBJ1-5	TRBD1	many	TRBV6-6	13
TGTGCCATGCAACCCGGGGGCTCTAGCACAGATACGCAGTATTTT	CAMQPGGSSTDTQYF	TRBJ2-3	.	many	TRBV10-3	15
TGTGCCAGCAGCCCGTCGCGGGGCCACGGTGGCTACACCTTC	CASSPSRGHGGYTF	TRBJ1-2	.	many	TRBV5-4	14
TGTGCCAGCAGCCGGACAGGGGCGAACACCGGGGAGCTGTTTTTT	CASSRTGANTGELFF	TRBJ2-2	TRBD1	many	TRBV3-1	15
TGTGCCAGCAGTGAAGCGCTTCCGCAGGGCCCGTACTTC	CASSEALPQGPYF	TRBJ2-7	.	few	TRBV2	13
TGCGCCAGCAGCCAAGCTCAGCTGGACGAAAAACTGTTTTTT	CASSQAQLDEKLFF	TRBJ1-4	.	many	TRBV4-1	14
TGCGCCAGCAGCCCGGGACAGGGAATGAGCACAGATACGCAGTATTTT	CASSPGQGMSTDTQYF	TRBJ2-3	TRBD1	many	TRBV5-1	16
TGCAGTGCTAGAGATTTGGGATACAGGAGCTATGGCTACACCTTC	CSARDLGYRSYGYTF	TRBJ1-2	.	.	TRBV20-1	15
TGTGCCATCAGGGATCCGGGACAGGACTATGGCTACACCTTC	CAIRDPGQDYGYTF	TRBJ1-2	TRBD1	.	TRBV10-3	14
TGTGCCAGCAGCCAAGAGATTCAGGGGGGGGCGGCCGTAGATACGCAGTATTTT	CASSQEIQGGAAVDTQYF	TRBJ2-3	.	many	TRBV4-2	18
TGTGCCAGCAGTTTAACTGGGGCTGAAGCTTTCTTT	CASSLTGAEAFF	TRBJ1-1	.	few	TRBV12-3/TRBV12-4	12
TGTGCCAGCAGTTTCCGCGGGACCAATCAGCCCCAGCATTTT	CASSFRGTNQPQHF	TRBJ1-5	.	many	TRBV12-3/TRBV12-4	14
TGCAGTGCTAGAAGGCAGGGAGTGAGGGATGGCTACACCTTC	CSARRQGVRDGYTF	TRBJ1-2	.	.	TRBV20-1	14
TGTGCCAGCAGAGGGACAGGGGGTGGGTCACCCCTCAACTTT	CASRGTGGGSPLNF	TRBJ1-6	TRBD1	.	TRBV12-3/TRBV12-4	14
TGTGCCAGCCGGACATATGAAAAACTGTTTTTT	CASRTYEKLFF	TRBJ1-4	.	many	TRBV2	11
TGCGCCAGCAGCTTGGCAGGGGATCCCGCGTCCTACGAGCAGTACTTC	CASSLAGDPASYEQYF	TRBJ2-7	.	few	TRBV5-1	16
TGTGCCAGCAGCCCGCTCGTCGGGGCTAAAAACACCATATATTTT	CASSPLVGAKNTIYF	TRBJ1-3	.	many	TRBV11-2	15
TGTGCCAGCAGCTTATCTTCGCCGGGAGGGTGGGCAGATACGCAGTATTTT	CASSLSSPGGWADTQYF	TRBJ2-3	TRBD2	many	TRBV7-2	17
TGTGCCAGCAGCTTCGACCCTAACACCGGGGAGCTGTTTTTT	CASSFDPNTGELFF	TRBJ2-2	.	medium-sized	TRBV7-2	14
TGTGCCAGCAGCTACCGGGGCCAGCCCAATGAGCAGTTCTTC	CASSYRGQPNEQFF	TRBJ2-1	.	many	TRBV7-8	14
TGTGCCAGCAGACTTGGGGAGGCCAATCAGCCCCAGCATTTT	CASRLGEANQPQHF	TRBJ1-5	.	.	TRBV12-3/TRBV12-4	14
TGTGCCAGCAGTTCCCGGACTAGCGGGGGACTTGTTGGGGCCAACGTCCTGACTTTC	CASSSRTSGGLVGANVLTF	TRBJ2-6	TRBD2	.	TRBV27	19
TGTGCCAGCAGCACCCACTTTTGGGGGGGGCTCTCTAAAATGGCAGATACGCAGTATTTT	CASSTHFWGGLSKMADTQYF	TRBJ2-3	.	.	TRBV5-6	20
TGTGCCAGCAGGGTCAGCTACGAGCAGTACTTC	CASRVSYEQYF	TRBJ2-7	.	many	TRBV6-2/TRBV6-3	11
TGTGCCAGCAGCCAACCCTTGGGCAGGACTGAAGCTTTCTTT	CASSQPLGRTEAFF	TRBJ1-1	.	many	TRBV5-5	14
TGTGCCAGCAGTTTTCGGCAGGGAGGAATCGGGGAGCTGTTTTTT	CASSFRQGGIGELFF	TRBJ2-2	.	many	TRBV12-3/TRBV12-4	15
TGTGCCAGCAGCGTAACAACTGCGAATGATGCAGATACGCAGTATTTT	CASSVTTANDADTQYF	TRBJ2-3	.	many	TRBV9	16
TGTGCCAGCGGAATTAACAGGGGTTACAATGAGCAGTTCTTC	CASGINRGYNEQFF	TRBJ2-1	.	.	TRBV21-1	14
TGTGCCAGCAGTGGGGAAGGGGAGACCCAGTACTTC	CASSGEGETQYF	TRBJ2-5	.	few	TRBV2	12
TGTGCCAGCCGGCGGGGGGGCGGCACCGGGGAGCTGTTTTTT	CASRRGGGTGELFF	TRBJ2-2	TRBD2	.	TRBV3-1	14
TGTGCCACCAGTGACCCGGACAGGAGTGAGCAGTTCTTC	CATSDPDRSEQFF	TRBJ2-1	TRBD1	many	TRBV24-1	13
TGTGCCATCACCAAATCGGACGCTACAACTTACAATGAGCAGTTCTTC	CAITKSDATTYNEQFF	TRBJ2-1	.	.	TRBV10-3	16
TGTGCCATCAGTGCTAGTAGCGGGGGGCCGACCGGGGAGCTGTTTTTT	CAISASSGGPTGELFF	TRBJ2-2	TRBD2	many	TRBV10-3	16
TGTGCCATCAGTATAGACAGCAGCTATGGCTACACCTTC	CAISIDSSYGYTF	TRBJ1-2	.	many	TRBV10-3	13
TGCAGTGCTAGAGGCAGACCCGGGACAGGGGACTACGAGCAGTACTTC	CSARGRPGTGDYEQYF	TRBJ2-7	TRBD1	many	TRBV20-1	16
TGCAGTGCTCAGGACCGAGGAAATCAGCCCCAGAATTTT	CSAQDRGNQPQNF	TRBJ1-5	.	.	TRBV20-1	13